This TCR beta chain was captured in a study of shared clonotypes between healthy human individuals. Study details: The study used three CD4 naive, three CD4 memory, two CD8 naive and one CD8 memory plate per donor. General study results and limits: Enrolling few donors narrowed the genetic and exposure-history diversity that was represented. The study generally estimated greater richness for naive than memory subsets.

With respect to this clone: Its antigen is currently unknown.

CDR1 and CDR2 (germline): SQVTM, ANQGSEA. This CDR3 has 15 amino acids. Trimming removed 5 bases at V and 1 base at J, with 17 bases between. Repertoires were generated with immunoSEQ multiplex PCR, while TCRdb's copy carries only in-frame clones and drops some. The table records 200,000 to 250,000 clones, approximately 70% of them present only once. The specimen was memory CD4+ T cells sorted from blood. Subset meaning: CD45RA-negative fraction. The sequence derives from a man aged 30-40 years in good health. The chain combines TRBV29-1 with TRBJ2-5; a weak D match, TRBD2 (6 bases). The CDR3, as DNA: TGCAGCGTTTTCCAGGGAGGTGATCCCCAAGAGACCCAGTACTTC. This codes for CSVFQGGDPQETQYF.